Shown below are 31 T cell receptor beta chains from a single sample sequenced in a study of blood T cell repertoires in COVID-19. The table came from immunoSEQ multiplex PCR; TCRdb's copy has only in-frame clones and leaves some out. The table shows about 140,000 clones, with more than 80% occurring only once. Sequencing input: peripheral blood. The receptors derive from a woman at least 80 years old in a cohort sampled during active or convalescent COVID-19.

In DNA form, the CDR3 reads TGTGCCAGCAGTTCTCTACTGAACACTGAAGCTTTCTTT. Amino acids: CASSSLLNTEAFF. The chain has TRBV6-2 or TRBV6-3 and TRBJ1-1; D is unclear. The CDR3 length is 13 residues. The ends were cut back, 4 bases at V and 0 bases at J, with 6 bases in the middle. The germline gives CDR1 MNHEY, CDR2 SVGEGT.

This clone has only a few counts. The J gene is TRBJ1-5, the V gene TRBV30, with 8 bases that match TRBD1. Germline V gene lookup returns CDR1 GTSNPN and CDR2 SVGIG (reference sequence). V shed 0 bases and J 0 bases; nucleotides not matched to a gene: 7. CDR3 size: 17 residues. The CDR3 region is CAWSVVGRGLSNQPQHF. CDR3 DNA: TGTGCCTGGAGTGTTGTCGGCAGGGGGCTTAGCAATCAGCCCCAGCATTTT.

This chain connects TRBV14 to TRBJ2-1; 8 bases match TRBD2. Germline loops: CDR1 SGHDN, CDR2 FVKESK. V was pared by 4 bases and J by 9 bases, with 5 bases of the junction left unmatched. CDR3 size: 13 residues. CDR3 DNA: TGTGCCAGCAGCCTGGGACTAGTCGGTGAGCAGTTCTTC. Protein: CASSLGLVGEQFF.

Only one count was recorded for this clone. V and J are TRBV19 and TRBJ2-3; TRBD1 aligns across 7 bases. The CDR3 length is 11 residues. Trimming took 5 bases from V and 11 from J; bases not matched to a gene: 4. Germline CDR1 is LNHDA and CDR2 is SQIVND (reference sequence). CDR3 sequence reads: CASSDRVGQYF. CDR3 sequence (DNA): TGTGCCAGTAGTGACAGGGTTGGGCAGTATTTT.

Concerning this clone: Being one base from a much bigger clone, this may be a read error. The chain links TRBV11-2 to TRBJ1-2, with D perhaps matching TRBD1 (5 bases). This CDR3 is 14 amino acids long. Per germline, CDR1 SGHAT and CDR2 FQNNGV. The CDR3 reads CAGSLIGEDYGYTF. In DNA, the CDR3 is TGTGCCGGCAGCTTAATAGGGGAGGACTATGGCTACACCTTC. The full variable domain, in which reference TRBV11-2 and TRBJ1-2 provide the parts outside the CDR3, is EAGVAQSPRYKIIEKRQSVAFWCNPISGHATLYWYQQILGQGPKLLIQFQNNGVVDDSQLPKDRFSAERLKGVDSTLKIQPAKLEDSAVYLCAGSLIGEDYGYTFGSGTRLTVV.

The rearrangement links TRBV12-2 to TRBJ1-1; the table names TRBD1, a call not compared with the DNA. TRBV12-2 is labeled a pseudogene. The length of the CDR3 is 15 residues. CDR3 in DNA: TGTGCAAGTCGCTCGAGAGGGGACAACAGAACTGAAGCTTTCTTT. Its protein is CASRSRGDNRTEAFF.

This clone was counted once. The CDR3 region has the DNA TGTGCCAGCAGCCCGGCACTAGCCGTTCGCAATGAGCAGTTCTTC. This codes for CASSPALAVRNEQFF. The chain employs TRBV6-5 and TRBJ2-1; D is perhaps TRBD2 (6 bases). Trimming took off 6 bases at V and 6 bases at J, with 18 bases between the two ends. CDR1 and CDR2 (germline): MNHEY, SVGAGI. The CDR3 runs to 15 residues.

This rearrangement joins TRBV29-1 to TRBJ1-2, with D unclear. V was cut by 6 bases and J by 2 bases, with 7 bases left in between. The CDR3 length is 11 residues. CDR1 and CDR2 from the germline V gene are SQVTM and ANQGSEA. Here the CDR3 DNA reads TGCAGCGTGAACCAGAACTATGGCTACACCTTC. Its protein product is CSVNQNYGYTF.

The genes are TRBV18 and TRBJ2-5; D gene ambiguous. The germline CDR1 and CDR2 sequences are KGHSH and LQKENI. The V and J ends lost 3 bases and 2 bases respectively, with 7 bases between them. CDR3 size: 13 residues. CDR3: CASSPTRQETQYF. CDR3 coding DNA: TGTGCCAGCTCACCGACAAGACAAGAGACCCAGTACTTC.

V and J are TRBV2 and TRBJ1-2, with D unresolved. Germline V gene data show CDR1 as SNHLY and CDR2 as FYNNEI. CDR3 length equals 12 residues. Trimming took off 4 bases at V and 8 bases at J, with 11 bases between the two ends. Here the CDR3 reads CASSVIPSGYTF. The CDR3 DNA reads TGTGCCAGCAGTGTCATCCCATCCGGCTACACCTTC.

The chain couples TRBV18 to TRBJ1-5; TRBD1 matches at 10 bases. Trimming took 4 bases from V and 1 from J; bases not matched to a gene: 13. Germline CDR1 KGHSH, CDR2 LQKENI. CDR3 size: 19 residues. The CDR3 is CASSLRGTGAQRSNQPQHF. CDR3 DNA: TGTGCCAGCTCACTAAGGGGGACAGGGGCGCAGAGAAGCAATCAGCCCCAGCATTTT.

This chain links TRBV7-9 with TRBJ1-1; D is undetermined. The CDR3 has 15 residues. Looked up from germline, CDR1 is SEHNR and CDR2 is FQNEAQ (reference sequence). Trimming removed 5 bases from V and 0 bases from J, with 13 bases in between. The CDR3 DNA sequence: TGTGCCAGCAGCCCTCGGAGGACCATGAACACTGAAGCTTTCTTT. Encoded protein: CASSPRRTMNTEAFF. The full variable domain, in which reference TRBV7-9 and TRBJ1-1 provide the parts outside the CDR3, is DTGVSQNPRHKITKRGQNVTFRCDPISEHNRLYWYRQTLGQGPEFLTYFQNEAQLEKSRLLSDRFSAERPKGSFSTLEIQRTEQGDSAMYLCASSPRRTMNTEAFFGQGTRLTVV.

The genes are TRBV5-5 and TRBJ1-5; D unresolved. The ends were cut back, 1 base at V and 4 bases at J, with 12 bases in the middle. The CDR3 spans 15 residues. Germline-derived CDR1 and CDR2 are SGHKS and YYEKEE (reference sequence). The CDR3 region is CASSLSLALNQPQHF. The DNA for the CDR3 is TGTGCCAGCAGCTTGAGTCTGGCTTTGAATCAGCCCCAGCATTTT.

This chain uses TRBV2 with TRBJ2-5; 7 positions agree with TRBD1. Losses at the gene ends were 7 bases for V and 3 bases for J; bases not matched to a gene: 8. Germline CDR1 and CDR2: SNHLY and FYNNEI. This CDR3 has 14 amino acids. The CDR3 DNA follows: TGTGCCAGCAATAAGGGGGCTTTGAAAGAGACCCAGTACTTC. Translated: CASNKGALKETQYF.

This chain joins TRBV6-2 or TRBV6-3 and TRBJ1-2; 8 bases line up with TRBD1. Trimming removed 5 bases from V and 8 bases from J; junction bases left unmatched: 10. Per the germline V gene, CDR1 is MNHEY and CDR2 is SVGEGT. CDR3 length: 14 amino acids. The CDR3 coding sequence is TGTGCCAGCAGTCCCCTTCAGGGGGCGAGGGGCTACACCTTC. Amino acids: CASSPLQGARGYTF.

In its sample, this clone was seen once. The genes are TRBV6-5 and TRBJ2-1; 8 nucleotides line up with TRBD2. The germline V gene encodes CDR1 MNHEY and CDR2 SVGAGI. Germline trimming cut 8 bases from V and 8 bases from J; bases unmatched to any gene: 11. This CDR3 has 14 amino acids. The CDR3 sequence is CASAGTGGPYEQFF. The CDR3 DNA reads TGTGCCAGCGCCGGGACGGGGGGGCCGTATGAGCAGTTCTTC.

This clone has more than one count but fewer than ten. V gene TRBV19 combines with J gene TRBJ2-2; TRBD1 matches 10 bases. The trim removed 4 bases at V and 7 bases at J, leaving 6 bases unmatched. Germline assignment: CDR1 LNHDA and CDR2 SQIVND (reference sequence). The length of the CDR3 is 15 residues. This CDR3 is CASSTTGTGVGELFF. DNA for the CDR3: TGTGCCAGTAGTACTACCGGGACAGGGGTCGGGGAGCTGTTTTTT. Supplemented by reference TRBV19 and TRBJ2-2, the full variable domain reads DGGITQSPKYLFRKEGQNVTLSCEQNLNHDAMYWYRQDPGQGLRLIYYSQIVNDFQKGDIAEGYSVSREKKESFPLTVTSAQKNPTAFYLCASSTTGTGVGELFFGEGSRLTVL.

In its sample, this clone was seen once. This chain uses TRBV2 with TRBJ2-5; the match to TRBD1 covers 9 bases. CDR1 is SNHLY, CDR2 FYNNEI, per germline. The V segment lost 6 bases and the J segment 0 bases; nucleotides outside the gene matches: 8. This CDR3 comprises 16 residues. CDR3 coding DNA: TGTGCCAGCAGCGACTCGGGACAGGGTAACCAAGAGACCCAGTACTTC. Its translation: CASSDSGQGNQETQYF.

This clone has just one count. This chain links TRBV12-3 or TRBV12-4 with TRBJ1-1; D might be TRBD1 (6 bases). Trimming took 5 bases from V and 9 from J, leaving 13 bases between them. The CDR3 runs to 12 residues. The DNA for the CDR3 is TGTGCCAGCAGTACCCGACAGGAGAAAGCTTTCTTT. This gives the protein CASSTRQEKAFF.

V and J are TRBV7-6 and TRBJ2-2; 14 bases line up with TRBD2. Germline CDR1 is SGHVS and CDR2 is FNYEAQ. The CDR3 sequence is 18 residues long. V gave up 8 bases and J gave up 1 base; unmatched junction bases: 9. DNA for the CDR3: TGTGCCAGCTCCCGGCTCGGACTAGCGGGGGGGAACACCGGGGAGCTGTTTTTT. This sequence encodes CASSRLGLAGGNTGELFF. Based on the CDR3 plus reference TRBV7-6 and TRBJ2-2, the full variable domain is GAGVSQSPRYKVTKRGQDVALRCDPISGHVSLYWYRQALGQGPEFLTYFNYEAQQDKSGLPNDRFSAERPEGSISTLTIQRTEQRDSAMYRCASSRLGLAGGNTGELFFGEGSRLTVL.

This chain connects TRBV7-2 to TRBJ2-5, with unresolved D. This CDR3 contains 12 residues. Germline CDR1 reads SGHTA; CDR2 reads FQGNSA. The V gene lost 5 bases and the J gene lost 5 bases, with 9 bases spanning the gap. The CDR3 sequence: CASSEAWETQYF. In DNA form, the CDR3 reads TGTGCCAGCAGCGAAGCGTGGGAGACCCAGTACTTC.

V is TRBV11-2 and J is TRBJ1-2, with D unclear. The CDR3 spans 14 residues. Trimming removed 1 base from V and 8 bases from J, with 14 bases in between. Germline CDR1 is SGHAT and CDR2 is FQNNGV. Written as DNA, the CDR3 is TGTGCCAGCAGCTTAGGGCTTGGCAGTAAAGGCTACACCTTC. It encodes CASSLGLGSKGYTF.

The chain joins TRBV3-1 (or the pseudogene TRBV3-2) to TRBJ2-3, with D perhaps TRBD2 (6 bases). This CDR3 is built from 14 residues. CDR1 and CDR2 from the germline V gene are LGHDT and YNNKEL (reference sequence). Trimming shortened V by 1 base and J by 5 bases, and 10 bases separated the two germline ends. As DNA, the CDR3 is TGTGCCAGCAGCCAAGGGAGCGGGCAAGATACGCAGTATTTT. It translates to CASSQGSGQDTQYF.

This rearrangement joins TRBV5-1 to TRBJ1-1; D perhaps matches TRBD1 (6 bases). The CDR3 runs to 13 residues. Germline V gives CDR1 SGHRS, CDR2 YFSETQ. With 4 bases removed from V and 6 bases from J, the gap between germline ends came to 13 bases. CDR3 region: CASSLTGPPEAFF. The DNA of the CDR3 is TGCGCCAGCAGCCTCACAGGGCCTCCTGAAGCTTTCTTT.

The chain joins TRBV12-3 or TRBV12-4 to TRBJ2-2, with no clear D. CDR3 length: 12 residues. V was pared by 8 bases and J by 5 bases, with 9 bases between. The DNA of the CDR3 is TGTGCCAGCTCACTTCGAACCGGGGAGCTGTTTTTT. Its translation is CASSLRTGELFF.

V and J are TRBV11-2 and TRBJ1-2, with D unresolved. The CDR3 extends over 10 amino acids. V was trimmed by 5 bases and J by 8 bases, leaving 6 bases between them. CDR1 and CDR2 from the germline V gene are SGHAT and FQNNGV. The CDR3 DNA reads as TGTGCCAGCAGCGCGCGGGGCTACACCTTC. This translates into CASSARGYTF.

The table lists this clone with a count of one. The chain joins TRBV3-1 (or the pseudogene TRBV3-2) to TRBJ1-1, with TRBD1 as a possible D gene (6 bases). The germline V gene encodes CDR1 LGHDT and CDR2 YNNKEL (reference sequence). V lost 0 bases and J lost 7, with 15 bases in between. The length of the CDR3 is 15 residues. The chain's CDR3 is CASSQDQPGVNEAFF. DNA for the CDR3: TGTGCCAGCAGCCAAGATCAGCCAGGGGTTAATGAAGCTTTCTTT.

The chain recombines TRBV9 with TRBJ2-5; 10 bases fit TRBD1. Per germline, CDR1 SGDLS and CDR2 YYNGEE. The CDR3 is 14 residues long. The trim removed 3 bases at V and 4 bases at J, leaving 3 bases unmatched. The CDR3 loop is CASSGQGAGETQYF. CDR3 DNA: TGTGCCAGCAGCGGACAGGGGGCCGGAGAGACCCAGTACTTC.

This chain uses TRBV7-2 with TRBJ1-4; D gene ambiguous. V was trimmed by 4 bases and J by 1 base, leaving 13 bases between them. CDR3 size: 16 residues. Germline CDR1 and CDR2: SGHTA and FQGNSA. The CDR3 spells CASSSSGPGTNEKLFF. For the CDR3, the DNA is TGTGCCAGCAGCTCCAGCGGGCCGGGAACTAATGAAAAACTGTTTTTT.

The chain recombines TRBV7-3 with TRBJ2-2; 8 bases align to TRBD1. From germline, CDR1 is SGHTA and CDR2 FQGTGA. The CDR3 is 14 residues long. V shed 3 bases, J shed 7 bases, and the junction held 4 bases outside the gene matches. In DNA, the CDR3 is TGTGCCAGCAGCTTCAGGGGGCAGGGCGGGGAGCTGTTTTTT. Encoded protein: CASSFRGQGGELFF.

This clone was observed a handful of times. V usage is TRBV15 and J usage is TRBJ1-1, with TRBD1 as a possible D gene (5 bases). CDR1 is LNHNV and CDR2 is YYDKDF in the germline V gene (reference sequence). This CDR3 comprises 12 residues. Trimming cost V 2 bases and J 4 bases, with 5 bases left between them. The CDR3 is CATSRRGTEAFF. In DNA, the CDR3 is TGTGCCACCAGCAGAAGGGGCACTGAAGCTTTCTTT.